The present T cell receptor beta chain was sequenced within a study of shared clonotypes between healthy human individuals. Repertoires were generated with immunoSEQ multiplex PCR, while TCRdb's copy carries only in-frame clones and drops some. This table has some 2.1 million clones, just under 95% appearing once. CD45RO negativity and positive selection for CCR7 defined naive CD8 cells, a population that excluded terminally differentiated effector memory CD45RA+ cells. CDR3 length: 14 residues. Trimming took off 3 bases at V and 10 bases at J, with 16 bases between the two ends. CDR1 is MNHEY and CDR2 is SMNVEV in the germline V gene (reference sequence).

Sequences were obtained from naive CD8+ T cells from PBMCs. This chain uses TRBV27 with TRBJ2-4; TRBD1 or TRBD2 may be the D gene (6 bases each). This clonotype originated in a man aged 18 to 35 in good health. Some clones in this sample may be carry-over from other donors' samples. As DNA, the CDR3 is TGTGCCAGCAGTTTTACTAGAGGGGGAGGTATTCAGTACTTC. This codes for CASSFTRGGGIQYF.